This TCR beta chain was identified during a study of CD8 T cells in Susac syndrome. The CDR3 is 13 residues long. Germline CDR1 is SGHVS and CDR2 is FQNEAQ. Deletions cut 10 bases from V and 1 base from J, with 13 bases between. It was with random hexamers that about 0.45 to 1 ug RNA was reverse transcribed. Coverage of TCR beta CDR3 amplification by immunoSEQ multiplex PCR extended to 54 Vbeta and 13 Jbeta. TCRdb fed the immunoSEQ multiplex PCR reads into MiXCR, producing one record per CDR3 protein. The profile covers about 150,000 distinct CDR3 sequences, with around 95% appearing a single time and 0.16% taken by the ten largest.

The chain recombines TRBV7-8 with TRBJ2-5; D possibly matches TRBD1 or TRBD2 (6 bases each). Sequenced material: CD4+ T cells from PBMCs. This TCR was sampled from a human donor with Susac syndrome. The CDR3 is CATGGGAQETQYF. The DNA of the CDR3 is TGTGCCACCGGAGGGGGTGCCCAAGAGACCCAGTACTTC.